Detailed here is one T cell receptor beta chain. Its antigen is unidentified. These data originate in a study of cytomegalovirus exposure and HLA in healthy donors. The PCR used 60 Vbeta and 13 Jbeta primers. As handled by the study authors: Approximately 79 million unique TCR beta chains, approximately 11 million of them shared, were counted by a later analysis. Only in-frame clones appear in the TCRdb table, and some are missing; sequencing was by immunoSEQ multiplex PCR. The V and J calls and clone size are taken from that table; D and trimming were inferred from the DNA. The sample lists about 160,000 clones, 75% to 90% occurring once. Overall study findings and caveats: CMV serostatus stood as the only immune exposure information on hand.

The CDR3 extends over 15 amino acids. The germline CDR1 and CDR2 sequences are MNHNS and SASEGT. The sample was PBMCs. The chain links TRBV6-1 to TRBJ2-5, with 8 nucleotides matching TRBD1. The DNA end is a closer match to TRBJ2-7, so the J assignment may be wrong. The clonotype originates from a boy younger than 10 in good health and CMV-seronegative. The DNA of the CDR3 is TGTGCCAGCAGTGACAGGGGGCGATTAGGCTACGAGCAGTACTTC. This translates into CASSDRGRLGYEQYF.